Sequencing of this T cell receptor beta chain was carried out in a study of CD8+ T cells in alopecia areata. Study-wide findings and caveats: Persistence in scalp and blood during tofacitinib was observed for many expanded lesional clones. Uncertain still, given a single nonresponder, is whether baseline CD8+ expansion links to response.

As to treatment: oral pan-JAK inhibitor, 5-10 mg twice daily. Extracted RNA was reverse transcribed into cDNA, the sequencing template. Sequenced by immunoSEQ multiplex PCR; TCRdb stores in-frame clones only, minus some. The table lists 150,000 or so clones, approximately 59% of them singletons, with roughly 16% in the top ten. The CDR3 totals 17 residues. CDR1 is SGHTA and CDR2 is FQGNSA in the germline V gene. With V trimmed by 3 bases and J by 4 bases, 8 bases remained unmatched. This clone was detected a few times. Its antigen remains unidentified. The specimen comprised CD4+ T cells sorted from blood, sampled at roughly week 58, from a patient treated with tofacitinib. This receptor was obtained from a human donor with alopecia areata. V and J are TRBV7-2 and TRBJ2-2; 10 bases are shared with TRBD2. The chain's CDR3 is CASSLFAGLAVTGELFF. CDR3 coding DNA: TGTGCCAGCAGCTTGTTTGCTGGACTAGCGGTCACCGGGGAGCTGTTTTTT.